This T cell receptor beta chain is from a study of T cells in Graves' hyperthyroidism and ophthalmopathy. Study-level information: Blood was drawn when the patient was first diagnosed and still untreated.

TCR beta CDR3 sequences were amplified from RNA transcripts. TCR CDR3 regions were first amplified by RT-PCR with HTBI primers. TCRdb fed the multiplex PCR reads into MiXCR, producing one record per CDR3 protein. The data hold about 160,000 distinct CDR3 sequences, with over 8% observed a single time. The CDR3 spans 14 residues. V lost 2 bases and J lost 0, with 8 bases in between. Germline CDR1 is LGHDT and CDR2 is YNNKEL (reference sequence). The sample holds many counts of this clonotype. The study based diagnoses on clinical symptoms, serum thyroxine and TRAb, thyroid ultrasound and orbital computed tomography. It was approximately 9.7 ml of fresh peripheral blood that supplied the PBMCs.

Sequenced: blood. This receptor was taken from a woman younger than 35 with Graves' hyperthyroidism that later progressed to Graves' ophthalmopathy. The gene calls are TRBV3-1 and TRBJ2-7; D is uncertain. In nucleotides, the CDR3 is TGTGCCAGCAGCCAACGGCAGAACTCCTACGAGCAGTACTTC. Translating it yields CASSQRQNSYEQYF.